The rows below give T cell receptor beta chains drawn from one sample of a study of blood T cell repertoires in COVID-19. The method was immunoSEQ multiplex PCR; TCRdb's version includes in-frame clones alone and lacks a portion of them. This table has approximately 260,000 clones, roughly 88% appearing once. Sequenced sample: PBMCs or T cells enriched from blood (not recorded which). The source of these receptors is a woman aged 35 to 49 with acute COVID-19. CDR3s include the opening cysteine and the closing phenylalanine or tryptophan. A D gene is named only where the DNA matches it firmly. Part of the rows lack a size; the others show once, few, many or a class for expanded clones.

V	size	J	D	CDR3	DNA
TRBV6-5	-	TRBJ2-3	-	CASSYGPSPDTQYF	TGTGCCAGCAGTTACGGGCCATCCCCAGATACGCAGTATTTT
TRBV5-6	few	TRBJ2-2	TRBD1	CASSPGTGNIGELFF	TGTGCCAGCAGCCCGGGGACAGGGAATATCGGGGAGCTGTTTTTT
TRBV7-6	-	TRBJ2-2	TRBD2	CASSPGLAATGELFF	TGTGCCAGCAGCCCGGGACTAGCGGCCACCGGGGAGCTGTTTTTT
TRBV10-1	-	TRBJ1-1	-	CASSEYVPSTEAFF	TGCGCCAGCAGTGAATACGTTCCGAGCACTGAAGCTTTCTTT
TRBV6-5	-	TRBJ2-7	-	CASSYLGGSYEQYF	TGTGCCAGCAGTTATCTAGGGGGCTCCTACGAGCAGTACTTC
TRBV27	-	TRBJ1-5	TRBD1	CASSLGTGNQPQHF	TGTGCCAGCAGTTTAGGGACAGGGAACCAGCCCCAGCATTTT
TRBV29-1	once	TRBJ1-2	-	CSVQTGRGADYGYTF	TGCAGCGTTCAAACTGGACGGGGGGCGGACTATGGCTACACCTTC
TRBV10-2	-	TRBJ2-1	TRBD2	CASGLADHNEQFF	TGCGCCAGCGGACTAGCGGACCACAATGAGCAGTTCTTC
TRBV6-5	-	TRBJ1-5	-	CASSPSGSNQPQHF	TGTGCCAGCAGCCCCAGCGGAAGCAATCAGCCCCAGCATTTT
TRBV19	-	TRBJ2-7	TRBD1	CASSPDRATYEQYF	TGTGCCAGTAGTCCCGACAGGGCCACCTACGAGCAGTACTTC
TRBV19	-	TRBJ1-5	TRBD1	CASSNLPGQGAQPQHF	TGTGCCAGTAGCAATTTGCCGGGACAGGGGGCGCAGCCCCAGCATTTT
TRBV18	-	TRBJ1-1	-	CASSPAGNTEAFF	TGTGCCAGCTCACCAGCAGGGAACACTGAAGCTTTCTTT
TRBV28	-	TRBJ1-5	TRBD1	CASSRTGGNQPQHF	TGTGCCAGCAGCCGGACAGGAGGCAATCAGCCCCAGCATTTT
TRBV2	once	TRBJ1-1	-	CASNGGNRNTEAFF	TGTGCCAGCAATGGAGGCAATCGGAACACTGAAGCTTTCTTT
TRBV13	-	TRBJ2-1	TRBD1	CASSFRPGQPAHSSYNEQFF	TGTGCCAGCAGCTTCCGACCGGGACAGCCGGCACATAGCTCCTACAATGAGCAGTTCTTC
TRBV6-5	-	TRBJ2-2	TRBD2	CASNSGGADTGELFF	TGTGCCAGCAACTCCGGGGGGGCTGACACCGGGGAGCTGTTTTTT
TRBV19	-	TRBJ2-3	-	CASSIWGGGDTQYF	TGTGCCAGTAGTATTTGGGGAGGTGGCGATACGCAGTATTTT
TRBV14	-	TRBJ2-5	-	CASSLRETQYF	TGTGCCAGCAGCTTACGGGAGACCCAGTACTTC
TRBV6-2/TRBV6-3	once	TRBJ1-1	TRBD1	CASSYSRTGQAFF	TGTGCCAGCAGTTACTCGCGGACAGGACAAGCTTTCTTT
TRBV14	-	TRBJ2-1	TRBD1	CASSQDWGTGGLNEQFF	TGTGCCAGCAGCCAAGATTGGGGGACAGGGGGACTCAATGAGCAGTTCTTC
TRBV29-1	-	TRBJ2-3	-	CSAGAMADTQYF	TGCAGCGCTGGGGCCATGGCGGATACGCAGTATTTT
TRBV3-1/TRBV3-2	-	TRBJ1-5	-	CASSQQQNQPQHF	TGTGCCAGCAGCCAACAACAGAATCAGCCCCAGCATTTT
TRBV10-3	-	TRBJ1-3	-	CAIRDSTNSGNTIYF	TGTGCCATTAGAGACAGCACCAACTCTGGAAACACCATATATTTT
TRBV20-1	few	TRBJ1-2	TRBD1	CSASGQGLIGYTF	TGCAGTGCTAGTGGACAGGGGTTAATAGGCTACACCTTC
TRBV28	medium-sized	TRBJ2-7	-	CASSPAGKSYEQYF	TGTGCCAGCAGTCCCGCAGGGAAATCTTACGAGCAGTACTTC
TRBV6-4	-	TRBJ2-1	TRBD2	CASSAGLGTYNEQFF	TGTGCCAGCAGTGCCGGACTAGGGACCTACAATGAGCAGTTCTTC
TRBV27	-	TRBJ1-2	TRBD1	CASSLNRGRGYTF	TGTGCCAGCAGTTTAAACAGGGGTCGCGGCTACACCTTC
TRBV7-9	-	TRBJ1-3	TRBD1	CASSLIQGANSGNTIYF	TGTGCCAGCAGCTTAATACAGGGGGCAAACTCTGGAAACACCATATATTTT
TRBV7-2	-	TRBJ1-6	-	CASSLEQGWDSPLHF	TGTGCCAGCAGCTTAGAACAGGGTTGGGATTCACCCCTCCACTTT
TRBV7-9	-	TRBJ1-4	-	CASSLPRGSTNEKLFF	TGTGCCAGCAGCTTGCCGAGGGGGTCAACTAATGAAAAACTGTTTTTT
TRBV9	-	TRBJ1-4	TRBD1	CASSVAQGAANEKLFF	TGTGCCAGCAGCGTAGCCCAGGGGGCGGCTAATGAAAAACTGTTTTTT
TRBV16	once	TRBJ2-1	TRBD2	CASSPRTSGKGNEQFF	TGTGCCAGCAGCCCGCGGACTAGCGGGAAAGGCAATGAGCAGTTCTTC
TRBV7-9	-	TRBJ2-1	TRBD2	CASSPMGAVVAGGVNEQFF	TGTGCCAGCAGCCCAATGGGGGCTGTGGTAGCGGGAGGGGTCAATGAGCAGTTCTTC
TRBV5-1	-	TRBJ2-5	TRBD2	CASSRGLAGGPPETQYF	TGCGCCAGCAGCCGGGGACTAGCGGGAGGGCCACCGGAGACCCAGTACTTC
TRBV9	-	TRBJ2-3	-	CASSLRGTTDTQYF	TGTGCCAGCAGCCTCCGCGGGACGACAGATACGCAGTATTTT
TRBV28	-	TRBJ1-4	TRBD1	CASSRDRDEKLFF	TGTGCCAGCAGTCGGGACAGGGATGAAAAACTGTTTTTT
TRBV6-5	-	TRBJ1-3	-	CASSPGLVGNTIYF	TGTGCCAGCAGCCCCGGACTGGTTGGAAACACCATATATTTT
TRBV28	-	TRBJ2-5	TRBD1	CASSASGQVFEETQYF	TGTGCCAGCAGCGCATCGGGACAGGTCTTCGAAGAGACCCAGTACTTC
TRBV7-2	few	TRBJ1-1	-	CASSLYQGKNTEAFF	TGTGCCAGCAGCTTATATCAGGGAAAGAACACTGAAGCTTTCTTT
TRBV9	once	TRBJ1-2	-	CASSVDSNYGYTF	TGTGCCAGCAGCGTAGACAGTAACTATGGCTACACCTTC
TRBV7-9	-	TRBJ2-3	-	CASSLDPDTDTQYF	TGTGCCAGCAGCTTAGACCCAGATACAGATACGCAGTATTTT
TRBV7-9	-	TRBJ2-7	TRBD1	CASSREGAEQYF	TGTGCCAGCAGCCGTGAGGGGGCGGAGCAGTACTTC
TRBV6-2/TRBV6-3	many	TRBJ2-7	TRBD2	CASIPAGGSYEQYF	TGTGCCAGCATCCCAGCGGGAGGCTCCTACGAGCAGTACTTC
TRBV29-1	-	TRBJ2-7	-	CSVGSGTFDEQYF	TGCAGCGTTGGAAGCGGAACCTTTGACGAGCAGTACTTC
TRBV18	once	TRBJ1-2	-	CASSPRLLQEGGYTF	TGTGCCAGCTCACCACGTCTTCTCCAGGAGGGTGGCTACACCTTC
TRBV13	-	TRBJ1-2	-	CASSQGWVAGGYTF	TGTGCCAGCAGTCAAGGGTGGGTAGCGGGAGGCTACACCTTC
TRBV30	once	TRBJ2-5	-	CAWDSFQETQYF	TGTGCCTGGGACAGCTTCCAAGAGACCCAGTACTTC
TRBV11-3	-	TRBJ2-2	-	CASSLDRLTGELFF	TGTGCCAGCAGCTTAGACAGACTCACCGGGGAGCTGTTTTTT
TRBV4-3	-	TRBJ2-3	TRBD1	CASSARDRAHTDTQYF	TGCGCCAGCAGCGCCCGGGACAGGGCCCACACAGATACGCAGTATTTT
TRBV9	-	TRBJ2-1	TRBD2	CASSAASGRAKQFF	TGTGCCAGCAGTGCCGCTAGCGGGAGGGCGAAGCAGTTCTTC
TRBV2	-	TRBJ2-7	TRBD2	CASRASGPRNYEQYF	TGTGCCAGCAGAGCTAGCGGGCCTCGGAACTACGAGCAGTACTTC
TRBV6-2/TRBV6-3	-	TRBJ1-2	-	CASSYDKAGYTF	TGTGCCAGCAGTTACGACAAAGCTGGCTACACCTTC
TRBV7-2	-	TRBJ2-1	-	CASQGLADTYNEQFF	TGTGCCAGCCAGGGGCTAGCTGACACCTACAATGAGCAGTTCTTC
TRBV6-6	-	TRBJ1-3	-	CASSYTYSGNTIYF	TGTGCCAGCAGTTACACCTACTCTGGAAACACCATATATTTT
TRBV3-1/TRBV3-2	-	TRBJ1-4	-	CASSQDAVTNEKLFF	TGTGCCAGCAGCCAAGATGCGGTTACTAATGAAAAACTGTTTTTT
TRBV19	-	TRBJ1-1	-	CASLRGGMNTEAFF	TGTGCCAGCCTGAGGGGGGGGATGAACACTGAAGCTTTCTTT
TRBV28	-	TRBJ2-7	-	CASSLSDYEQYF	TGTGCCAGCAGTTTGAGTGATTACGAGCAGTACTTC
TRBV15	-	TRBJ2-2	TRBD1	CAVGTANTGELFF	TGTGCCGTCGGGACAGCAAATACCGGGGAGCTGTTTTTT